The rows below give T cell receptor beta chains drawn from one sample of a study of T cells in Graves' hyperthyroidism and ophthalmopathy. TCRdb independently ran MiXCR on the multiplex PCR reads; one entry per CDR3 protein. This table holds approximately 430,000 distinct CDR3 sequences, less than 20% found once. Sequencing was carried out using blood. The receptors stem from a woman aged 18-30 years with Graves' hyperthyroidism. The CDR3 runs from the conserved cysteine through the conserved F or W. The D gene is left open where the match is weak. Size is stated for part of the rows, as once, few or many counts, or as a class when the clone is expanded.

NA	TRBD1	TRBJ1-2	TRBV4-1	TGCGCCAGCAGCCAAGACGGGACAGGGGAAGTTTACTATGGCTACACCTTC	CASSQDGTGEVYYGYTF
many	NA	TRBJ2-7	TRBV5-1	TGCGCCAGCAAGGGGGGCGTTTCGGTCGAGCAGTACTTC	CASKGGVSVEQYF
NA	NA	TRBJ1-6	TRBV20-1	TGCAGTGCCGAACCGTTGGGCCCCGGATCACCCCTCCACTTT	CSAEPLGPGSPLHF
many	TRBD1	TRBJ1-5	TRBV12-3/TRBV12-4	TGTGCCAGCAGTCGGACAGGGGAATCCAATCAGCCCCAGCATTTT	CASSRTGESNQPQHF
NA	TRBD2	TRBJ2-3	TRBV9	TGTGCCAGCAGCGAACGGACTAGCGGGGGAGAAAATACGCAGTATTTT	CASSERTSGGENTQYF
many	NA	TRBJ2-7	TRBV6-1	TGTGCCAGCAGTCGGACAGCCACGAGGAGCTCCTACGAGCAGTACTTC	CASSRTATRSSYEQYF
NA	NA	TRBJ1-4	TRBV13	TGTGCCAGCAGCCGGGGAGGCCCGGCTAATGAAAAACTGTTTTTT	CASSRGGPANEKLFF
many	TRBD2	TRBJ2-5	TRBV5-5	TGTGCCAGCAACCGACTAGCGGGGTTATCAGAGACCCAGTACTTC	CASNRLAGLSETQYF
many	NA	TRBJ1-2	TRBV12-3/TRBV12-4	TGTGCCAGCAGCCGAGCTAACTATGGCTACACCTTC	CASSRANYGYTF
many	TRBD2	TRBJ2-1	TRBV11-3	TGTGCCAGCAGCTCGGGAGGGACCTCTTTTGGTGAGCAGTTCTTC	CASSSGGTSFGEQFF